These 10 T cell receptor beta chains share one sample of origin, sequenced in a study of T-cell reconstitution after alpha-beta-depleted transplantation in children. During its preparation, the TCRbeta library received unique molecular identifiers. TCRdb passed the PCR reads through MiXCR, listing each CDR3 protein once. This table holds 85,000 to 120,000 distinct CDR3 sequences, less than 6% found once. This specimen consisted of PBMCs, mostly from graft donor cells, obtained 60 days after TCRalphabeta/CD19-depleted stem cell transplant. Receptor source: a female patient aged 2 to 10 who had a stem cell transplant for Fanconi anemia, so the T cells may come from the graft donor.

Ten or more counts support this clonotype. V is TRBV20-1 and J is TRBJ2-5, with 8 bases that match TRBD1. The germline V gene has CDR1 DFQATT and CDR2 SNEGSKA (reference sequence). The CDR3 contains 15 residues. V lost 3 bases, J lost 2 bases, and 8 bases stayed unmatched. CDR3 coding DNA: TGCAGTGCTAGTCGAACCGGGACAGGACAAGAGACCCAGTACTTC. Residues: CSASRTGTGQETQYF.

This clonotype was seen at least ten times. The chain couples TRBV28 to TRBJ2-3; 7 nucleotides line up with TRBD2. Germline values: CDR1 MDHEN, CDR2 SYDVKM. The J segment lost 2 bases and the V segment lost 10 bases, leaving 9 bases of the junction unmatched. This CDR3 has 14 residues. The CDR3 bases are TGTGCCATCGGAGCGGGGTTCTACACAGATACGCAGTATTTT. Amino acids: CAIGAGFYTDTQYF.

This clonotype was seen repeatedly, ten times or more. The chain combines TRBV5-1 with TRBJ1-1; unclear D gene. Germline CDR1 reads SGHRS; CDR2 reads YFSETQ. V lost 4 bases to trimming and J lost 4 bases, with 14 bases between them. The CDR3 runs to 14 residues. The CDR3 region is CASSVDGVGTEAFF. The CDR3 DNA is TGCGCCAGCAGCGTGGACGGCGTCGGCACTGAAGCTTTCTTT.

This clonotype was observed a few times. DNA for the CDR3: TGTGCCAGCAGCTTAGGGGGAGGGGCCACCACAGATACGCAGTATTTT. This gives the protein CASSLGGGATTDTQYF. The J gene is TRBJ2-3, the V gene TRBV7-6; 7 bases are a match to TRBD2. CDR3 size: 16 residues. Germline assignment: CDR1 SGHVS and CDR2 FNYEAQ. V lost 1 base and J lost 2; bases outside the gene matches: 6.

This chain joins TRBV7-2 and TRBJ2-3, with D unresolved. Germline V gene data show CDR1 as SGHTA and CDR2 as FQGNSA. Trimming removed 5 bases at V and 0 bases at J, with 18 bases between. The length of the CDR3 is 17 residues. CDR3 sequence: CASSGRRSRTSTDTQYF. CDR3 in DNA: TGTGCCAGCAGCGGGCGTCGTTCCAGAACTAGCACAGATACGCAGTATTTT.

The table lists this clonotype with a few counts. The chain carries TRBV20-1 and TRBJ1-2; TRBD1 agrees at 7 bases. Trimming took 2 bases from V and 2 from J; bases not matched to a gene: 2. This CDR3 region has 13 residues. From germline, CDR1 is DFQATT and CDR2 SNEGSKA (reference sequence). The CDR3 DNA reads TGCAGTGCTAGATGGACAGGAAACTATGGCTACACCTTC. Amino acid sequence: CSARWTGNYGYTF.

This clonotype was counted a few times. In nucleotides, the CDR3 is TGTGCCAGCAGCTTCTCGGCGCACAATGAGCAGTTCTTC. Residues: CASSFSAHNEQFF. This chain joins TRBV7-3 and TRBJ2-1, with D uncertain. This CDR3 is 13 amino acids long. V lost 3 bases to trimming and J lost 5 bases, with 8 bases between them. Germline V gene data show CDR1 as SGHTA and CDR2 as FQGTGA.

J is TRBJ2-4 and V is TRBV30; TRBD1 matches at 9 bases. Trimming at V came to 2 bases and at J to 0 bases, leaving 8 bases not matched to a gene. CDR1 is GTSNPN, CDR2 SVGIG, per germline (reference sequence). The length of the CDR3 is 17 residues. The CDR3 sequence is CAWSRDRVSIAKNIQYF. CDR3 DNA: TGTGCCTGGAGTAGGGACAGGGTTTCGATAGCCAAAAACATTCAGTACTTC.

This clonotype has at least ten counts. The CDR3 spells CASRRGWIDTGELFF. DNA of the CDR3: TGTGCCAGCAGGCGGGGGTGGATCGACACCGGGGAGCTGTTTTTT. This chain uses TRBV28 with TRBJ2-2; 7 positions match TRBD2. With V trimmed by 6 bases and J by 3 bases, 7 bases remained unmatched. CDR3 length: 15 residues. Germline-derived CDR1 and CDR2 are MDHEN and SYDVKM. Supplemented by reference TRBV28 and TRBJ2-2, the full variable domain reads DVKVTQSSRYLVKRTGEKVFLECVQDMDHENMFWYRQDPGLGLRLIYFSYDVKMKEKGDIPEGYSVSREKKERFSLILESASTNQTSMYLCASRRGWIDTGELFFGEGSRLTVL.

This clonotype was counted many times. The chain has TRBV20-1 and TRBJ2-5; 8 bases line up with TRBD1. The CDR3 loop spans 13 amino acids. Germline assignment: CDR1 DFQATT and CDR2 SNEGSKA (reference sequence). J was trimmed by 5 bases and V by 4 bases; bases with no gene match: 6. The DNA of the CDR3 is TGCAGTGCTAAATACAGGGGGTGGGAGACCCAGTACTTC. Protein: CSAKYRGWETQYF.